This T cell receptor (beta chain) is from a study of CD8 T cells in Susac syndrome (dated by TCRdb to 2018 to 2020). About the investigation overall: Among the Susac syndrome patients who were sequenced, clinically active disease was present in five or six and clinical remission was observed in eight or nine. Susac syndrome patients were therapy-naive, on corticosteroids (some also receiving IVIg), or on IVIg alone at blood withdrawal. Whether CD8+ T cell activation and differentiation in Susac syndrome was antigen driven was tested using repertoire sequencing. Clonality of the CD8+ T cell repertoire was compared between about a dozen healthy donors, roughly 14 Susac syndrome patients and some 15 multiple sclerosis patients.

Study-wide conclusions, independent of this receptor: The number of individuals in the TCR sequencing and HLA analysis was acknowledged as relatively small. Clonal expansion was seen in Susac syndrome CD8+ repertoires, peaking in CD8+ TEMRA cells and being greater in clinically active patients than in remitting ones. Some 15 and five Susac-specific public clones were found in the total CD8+ and CD8+ TEMRA repertoires, respectively.

There are 15 amino acids in the CDR3, from cysteine to phenylalanine inclusive. Just CDR3 DNA is preserved here, 45 bases in frame from base 1. CDR1 SGHRS and CDR2 YFSETQ are derived from the germline V gene. V lost 0 bases and J lost 0 bases; the stretch between them is 7 bases long. Peripheral blood CD8+ and CD4+ T cells from healthy donors, Susac syndrome patients and multiple sclerosis patients were profiled by high-throughput TCR beta sequencing. Susac syndrome patients met recently defined diagnostic criteria for definite or probable disease. Bulk CD8+ and CD4+ T cells were purified by magnetic negative isolation, whereas CD8+ TEMRA cells were enriched by FACS. Blood was drawn into EDTA tubes, processed within 24 hours, and PBMCs were isolated by density gradient centrifugation. PBMCs intended for TCR sequencing were cryopreserved in liquid nitrogen and were subsequently thawed in a 37 degrees C water bath. A purity of at least 90% was achieved for sorted or isolated CD4+, CD8+ and CD8+ TEMRA cells.

RNA was extracted using the RNeasy kit, and about 0.5 to 1 ug of the RNA was reverse transcribed with random hexamers. The immunoSEQ multiplex PCR assay, which covers 54 Vbeta and 13 Jbeta segments, was used to amplify TCR beta CDR3 regions. PCR amplification bias was corrected using a synthetic template baseline for primer optimization and computational correction. The published analysis was carried out like this. Only productive sequences were kept, with reads annotated to V, D and J genes according to IMGT and analyzed in immunoSEQ Analyzer. Clonality was computed as one minus Shannon entropy normalized by log2 of the number of productive unique sequences. Public and private clones were assessed among the 100 most prevalent clones of each patient and control. Susac-specific clones were defined as absent from healthy and MS cohorts, over a thousand published viral clones and other ImmuneACCESS disease sequences. TCRdb cleaned the public reads at Q25 with fastp, built clones with MiXCR and kept in-frame beta chains. Rows matching on CDR3 protein sequence are summarized as one entry with the most common DNA and genes. None of the V and J calls come from the authors' own analysis; TCRdb made them. The sample table records 95,000 to 150,000 distinct CDR3 sequences; roughly 94% of these occur just once. Around 0.28% of the sample goes to the ten largest clones.

This clonotype has only one observation. The clone's antigen remains unknown. No quality values exist for individual bases; no much larger clone is one base distant. A single read is weak support. The sequenced sample consisted of CD8+ T cells from PBMCs. The chain joins TRBV5-1 to TRBJ2-1; the D call is tentative, TRBD1 or TRBD2, as each matches 5 bases. The receptor was isolated from a human donor with Susac syndrome. Read as DNA, the sequence is TGCGCCAGCAGCTTGGTGGGGGACTCCTACAATGAGCAGTTCTTC. It translates to CASSLVGDSYNEQFF.